The 3 T cell receptor beta chains listed next were all sequenced from one sample in a study of blood T cell repertoires in COVID-19. TCRdb's copy holds only in-frame clones and misses some; the assay was immunoSEQ multiplex PCR. The sample shows approximately 99,000 clones, 79% of them seen only once. The sequencing sample was made of peripheral blood. All receptors come from a woman of 80 years or more with active or convalescent COVID-19.

This rearrangement joins TRBV24-1 to TRBJ2-1, with 8 positions matching TRBD1. The CDR3 runs 15 residues. Unmatched junction bases numbered 3, after V lost 3 bases and J lost 3 bases. Germline V lookup: CDR1 KGHDR, CDR2 SFDVKD. CDR3 amino acids: CATSDRQGNYNEQFF. The DNA of the CDR3 is TGTGCCACCAGTGATAGACAGGGGAACTACAATGAGCAGTTCTTC.

This clone was observed a single time. The V and J genes are TRBV11-2 and TRBJ2-1; possibly TRBD2 for D (5 bases). Germline V gives CDR1 SGHAT, CDR2 FQNNGV. V lost 5 bases to trimming and J lost 2 bases, with 7 bases between them. The CDR3 contains 13 residues. The CDR3 loop is CASSRGPYNEQFF. CDR3 in DNA: TGTGCCAGCAGCCGCGGGCCCTACAATGAGCAGTTCTTC.

The gene calls are TRBV5-6 and TRBJ2-7; TRBD1 matches at 8 bases. The CDR3 has 14 amino acids. J lost 2 bases, V lost 4 bases, and 5 bases had no gene match. The germline V gene encodes CDR1 SGHDT and CDR2 YYEEEE. The DNA of the CDR3 is TGTGCCAGCAGCCTCGCAGGGGGCACCTACGAGCAGTACTTC. Residues: CASSLAGGTYEQYF. Full variable domain (missing parts from reference TRBV5-6 and TRBJ2-7): DAGVTQSPTHLIKTRGQQVTLRCSPKSGHDTVSWYQQALGQGPQFIFQYYEEEERQRGNFPDRFSGHQFPNYSSELNVNALLLGDSALYLCASSLAGGTYEQYFGPGTRLTVT.